The 14 T cell receptor beta chains below all came from one sample that was sequenced in a study of long-term antiretroviral therapy in people with HIV. A v3.0 immunoSEQ assay was performed at survey level. Some clones are missing from TCRdb's copy, which holds only in-frame ones; the method was immunoSEQ multiplex PCR. The sample lists some 23,000 clones; roughly 79% were seen once. Sequencing was performed on unsorted PBMCs, taken 1.1 years before starting antiretroviral therapy. The receptor source for this set is a woman aged 40 to 49 with HIV.

The gene calls are TRBV18 and TRBJ1-5; 9 nucleotides agree with TRBD1. Trimming at V came to 3 bases and at J to 4 bases, leaving 1 base not matched to a gene. The CDR3 has 14 amino acids. Germline V gene sequence: CDR1 KGHSH, CDR2 LQKENI. The CDR3 region has the DNA TGTGCCAGCTCACCTGACAGGGGGAATCAGCCCCAGCATTTT. Residues: CASSPDRGNQPQHF.

The gene calls are TRBV7-9 and TRBJ1-1; D may be TRBD1 (5 bases). This CDR3 has 13 residues. Deletions cut 5 bases from V and 12 bases from J, with 19 bases between. Germline loops: CDR1 SEHNR, CDR2 FQNEAQ (reference sequence). The CDR3 bases are TGTGCCAGCAGCCCACCTATGGGGCGCGGAACTTTCTTT. Amino acid sequence: CASSPPMGRGTFF. Based on the CDR3 plus reference TRBV7-9 and TRBJ1-1, the full variable domain is DTGVSQNPRHKITKRGQNVTFRCDPISEHNRLYWYRQTLGQGPEFLTYFQNEAQLEKSRLLSDRFSAERPKGSFSTLEIQRTEQGDSAMYLCASSPPMGRGTFFGQGTRLTVV.

The V and J genes are TRBV2 and TRBJ1-1; D is ambiguous. The CDR3 consists of 13 residues. Looked up from germline, CDR1 is SNHLY and CDR2 is FYNNEI. V was trimmed by 4 bases and J by 5 bases, leaving 11 bases between them. CDR3 region: CASSVSGGTEAFF. CDR3 nucleotides: TGTGCCAGCAGTGTGTCTGGTGGGACTGAAGCTTTCTTT. Supplemented by reference TRBV2 and TRBJ1-1, the full variable domain reads EPEVTQTPSHQVTQMGQEVILRCVPISNHLYFYWYRQILGQKVEFLVSFYNNEISEKSEIFDDQFSVERPDGSNFTLKIRSTKLEDSAMYFCASSVSGGTEAFFGQGTRLTVV.

This rearrangement joins TRBV5-4 to TRBJ1-1; the D is unclear. CDR3 size: 16 residues. Per germline, CDR1 SGHNT and CDR2 YYREEE (reference sequence). The V end was cut by 3 bases, the J end by 1 base, with 16 bases between. The CDR3 nucleotides read TGTGCCAGCAGCTCGCGGGAATCTCGGCGGAACACTGAAGCTTTCTTT. It translates to CASSSRESRRNTEAFF.

This chain links TRBV7-6 with TRBJ2-2; D possibly matches TRBD1 or TRBD2 (6 bases each). CDR1 SGHVS and CDR2 FNYEAQ come from the germline V gene. CDR3 length: 15 residues. Trimming pared 2 bases from V and 6 bases from J, leaving 13 bases between. CDR3 loop: CASSLSVGGSGELFF. The CDR3 DNA follows: TGTGCCAGCAGCTTAAGCGTAGGGGGGTCCGGGGAGCTGTTTTTT.

The chain is built from TRBV19 and TRBJ1-4; weak D call: TRBD1 (6 bases). Germline CDR1 is LNHDA and CDR2 is SQIVND (reference sequence). The CDR3 has 16 residues. V lost 5 bases to trimming and J lost 0 bases, with 13 bases between them. This chain's CDR3 is CASSDRTAATNEKLFF. The DNA for the CDR3 is TGTGCCAGTAGTGACCGGACAGCCGCAACTAATGAAAAACTGTTTTTT.

The rearrangement links TRBV9 to TRBJ2-7, with a possible D match to TRBD1 (6 bases). Trimming removed 3 bases at V and 3 bases at J, with 16 bases between. CDR3 length equals 15 residues. Germline-derived CDR1 and CDR2 are SGDLS and YYNGEE. The CDR3 sequence: CASSGERTDIYEQYF. The DNA for the CDR3 is TGTGCCAGCAGCGGGGAAAGGACAGATATCTACGAGCAGTACTTC.

The chain joins TRBV18 to TRBJ1-1; 7 positions match TRBD1. Germline V CDR1 and CDR2: KGHSH, LQKENI. Losses at the gene ends were 3 bases for V and 1 base for J; bases not matched to a gene: 8. The CDR3 extends over 16 amino acids. This CDR3 is CASSPTPGQPNTEAFF. CDR3 coding DNA: TGTGCCAGCTCACCGACCCCGGGACAGCCGAACACTGAAGCTTTCTTT.

This clone was detected once. The V call is TRBV7-9, the J call TRBJ1-1, with D possibly matching TRBD1 (6 bases). Germline CDR1 SEHNR, CDR2 FQNEAQ (reference sequence). Trimming pared 5 bases from V and 1 base from J, leaving 8 bases between. The CDR3 length is 13 residues. CDR3 in DNA: TGTGCCAGCAGCCCACAGGGGAACACTGAAGCTTTCTTT. It translates to CASSPQGNTEAFF.

This chain links TRBV5-4 with TRBJ1-1; perhaps TRBD1 as D (6 bases). The germline V gene encodes CDR1 SGHNT and CDR2 YYREEE (reference sequence). The CDR3 extends over 12 amino acids. V lost 3 bases and J lost 11, with 14 bases in between. Here the CDR3 reads CASSWRQERAFF. The CDR3 DNA is TGTGCCAGCAGCTGGCGACAGGAGAGGGCTTTCTTT.

V usage is TRBV13 and J usage is TRBJ2-2, with D possibly TRBD2 on 5 matching bases. The V gene lost 3 bases and the J gene lost 2 bases, with 13 bases spanning the gap. CDR3 size: 16 residues. The germline V gene has CDR1 PRHDT and CDR2 FYEKMQ (reference sequence). The CDR3: CASSFRGRKNTGELFF. In DNA form, the CDR3 reads TGTGCCAGCAGCTTCAGAGGGCGGAAAAACACCGGGGAGCTGTTTTTT.

This clone was found a few times. This chain joins TRBV29-1 and TRBJ2-2, with a possible D match to TRBD2 (6 bases). Trimming removed 6 bases from V and 5 bases from J, with 10 bases in between. Germline V gene lookup returns CDR1 SQVTM and CDR2 ANQGSEA. This CDR3 region has 12 residues. As DNA, the CDR3 is TGCAGCGTCTGGGAGGCGACCGGGGAGCTGTTTTTT. Encoded protein: CSVWEATGELFF.

This clone was counted only a few times. The CDR3 reads CASSETDTQYF. The CDR3 DNA reads TGTGCCAGCAGTGAAACAGATACGCAGTATTTT. The chain joins TRBV2 to TRBJ2-3; no clear D. Germline lookup yields CDR1 SNHLY and CDR2 FYNNEI. The V gene lost 2 bases and the J gene lost 3 bases, with 0 bases spanning the gap. This CDR3 region has 11 residues.

V usage is TRBV6-5 and J usage is TRBJ1-2, with 9 positions matching TRBD1. CDR3 length: 14 amino acids. After removal of 5 bases from V and 5 bases from J, the junction contained 6 bases not matched to a gene. Germline CDR1 is MNHEY and CDR2 is SVGAGI. CDR3: CASSTQGAGYGYTF. CDR3 nucleotides: TGTGCCAGCAGTACACAGGGGGCAGGGTATGGCTACACCTTC.